This T cell receptor beta chain was captured in a study of HIV-infected patients and healthy controls. TCRdb redid the calling of the 5' RACE reads with MiXCR, one entry per CDR3 protein. The sample records tens of thousands of distinct CDR3 sequences, about 16% being singletons. In its sample, this clonotype was seen many times. Trimming took off 1 base at V and 9 bases at J, with 13 bases between the two ends. CDR3 size: 14 residues. CDR1 is SEHNR and CDR2 is FQNEAQ in the germline V gene (reference sequence). This TCR derives from a human donor in good health. Specimen: CD4+ T cells from blood. This sequence joins TRBV7-9 and TRBJ2-1; the D gene could be TRBD1 or TRBD2 (5 bases each). The DNA of the CDR3 is TGTGCCAGCAGCTTAGGCACCCCAGGGAGTGAGCAGTTCTTC. Translation: CASSLGTPGSEQFF. Filled out from reference TRBV7-9 and TRBJ2-1, the complete variable domain reads DTGVSQNPRHKITKRGQNVTFRCDPISEHNRLYWYRQTLGQGPEFLTYFQNEAQLEKSRLLSDRFSAERPKGSFSTLEIQRTEQGDSAMYLCASSLGTPGSEQFFGPGTRLTVL.